These 30 T cell receptor beta chains were all obtained from the same sample, sequenced in a study of blood T cell repertoires in COVID-19. Profiled with immunoSEQ multiplex PCR; TCRdb holds only in-frame clones, not every one. The data contain roughly 220,000 clones, 84% of them singletons. Sequencing input: peripheral blood. Every receptor here comes from a man in his thirties or forties with active or convalescent COVID-19.

For this clone: This same CDR3 is encoded by further DNA sequences in the sample. V is TRBV5-1 and J is TRBJ2-7, with TRBD1 matching 7 bases. Trimming at V came to 4 bases and at J to 3 bases, leaving 1 base not matched to a gene. The CDR3 runs to 12 residues. From germline, CDR1 is SGHRS and CDR2 YFSETQ. The CDR3 sequence: CASSRDSYEQYF. The CDR3 region has the DNA TGCGCCAGCAGCCGGGACAGCTACGAGCAGTACTTC.

The chain uses TRBV7-9 and TRBJ1-2; D unresolved. The V end lost 4 bases, the J end lost 7 bases, and 7 bases lay between the germline ends. CDR1 is SEHNR, CDR2 FQNEAQ, per germline (reference sequence). CDR3 size: 11 residues. The CDR3 bases are TGTGCCAGCAGCTATGAGGGTGGCTACACCTTC. Its translation: CASSYEGGYTF.

The V call is TRBV23-1, the J call TRBJ1-1; weak D call: TRBD1 (6 bases). TRBV23-1 is an open reading frame whose function is uncertain. The CDR3 runs to 13 residues. V lost 6 bases and J lost 0, with 8 bases in between. For the CDR3, the DNA is TGCGCCAGCAGCAGGGGCCTGAACACTGAAGCTTTCTTT. Amino acids: CASSRGLNTEAFF.

V and J are TRBV4-1 and TRBJ1-5; D remains unclear. V lost 5 bases and J lost 5, with 10 bases in between. Germline V gene sequence: CDR1 MGHRA, CDR2 YSYEKL. This CDR3 region has 13 residues. This CDR3 reads CASSLRRDQPQHF. The CDR3 nucleotides read TGCGCCAGCAGCTTGAGGCGGGATCAGCCCCAGCATTTT.

CDR3 protein: CASTGTGWANEKLFF. The CDR3 coding sequence is TGTGCCAGCACCGGGACAGGGTGGGCTAATGAAAAACTGTTTTTT. V is TRBV6-5 and J is TRBJ1-4; 9 nucleotides align to TRBD1. The CDR3 is 15 residues long. The junction had 6 bases not matched to a gene; V was cut back by 7 bases and J by 3 bases. Germline CDR1 MNHEY, CDR2 SVGAGI.

The chain joins TRBV5-6 to TRBJ2-7; 7 nucleotides align to TRBD1. After removal of 3 bases from V and 6 bases from J, the junction contained 6 bases not matched to a gene. Germline-derived CDR1 and CDR2 are SGHDT and YYEEEE. The CDR3 totals 13 residues. CDR3 sequence reads: CASSSGQVLEQYF. The CDR3 region has the DNA TGTGCCAGCAGCTCTGGACAGGTCCTCGAGCAGTACTTC.

The genes are TRBV5-1 and TRBJ2-7; 9 nucleotides match TRBD2. The CDR3 spans 14 residues. V gave up 7 bases and J gave up 3 bases; unmatched junction bases: 8. Germline V gene data show CDR1 as SGHRS and CDR2 as YFSETQ. CDR3 loop: CASGTSGRLYEQYF. CDR3 DNA sequence: TGCGCCAGCGGCACTAGCGGGCGACTCTACGAGCAGTACTTC.

V is TRBV10-1 and J is TRBJ2-3; a possible D gene is TRBD2 (5 bases). V lost 7 bases and J 6 bases, leaving 14 bases between the germline ends. Germline CDR1 WNHNN, CDR2 SYGVQD (reference sequence). This CDR3 contains 13 residues. The chain's CDR3 is CASTHQPGDTQYF. CDR3 in DNA: TGCGCCAGCACTCACCAACCGGGGGATACGCAGTATTTT.

The chain uses TRBV29-1 and TRBJ1-2; D unclear. The CDR3 is 13 amino acids. Germline V gives CDR1 SQVTM, CDR2 ANQGSEA. V was cut by 0 bases and J by 3 bases, with 8 bases left in between. The CDR3 spells CSVEDVLDYGYTF. The CDR3, as DNA: TGCAGCGTTGAAGATGTACTGGACTATGGCTACACCTTC.

V and J are TRBV16 and TRBJ1-6; a possible D gene is TRBD1 (6 bases). The CDR3 covers 13 residues. Trimming took 4 bases from V and 8 from J, leaving 9 bases between them. Looked up from germline, CDR1 is KGHSY and CDR2 is FQNENV. CDR3 region: CASSRRGYSPLHF. The CDR3 DNA reads TGTGCCAGCAGCCGCAGGGGTTATTCACCCCTCCACTTT.

CDR3: CASSQGVGEDRGYTF. Here the CDR3 DNA reads TGCGCCAGCAGCCAAGGGGTAGGAGAGGACAGAGGCTACACCTTC. This chain uses TRBV4-3 with TRBJ1-2; perhaps TRBD1 as D (6 bases). The CDR3 covers 15 residues. Germline CDR1 reads LGHNA; CDR2 reads YSLEER. V was shortened by 1 base and J by 8 bases, with 17 bases between the two germline ends.

This clone was counted only a few times. One end of the junction fails to match germline, which may point to a read error. The V gene is TRBV28, the J gene TRBJ1-2; maybe TRBD1 (5 bases). This CDR3 has 16 residues. The V gene's germline CDR1 is MDHEN and CDR2 SYDVKM. The CDR3 DNA sequence: TGTGCCAGCACTCGGAACCCCAGGGCACCCACTTTATGGACCATCTTC. Translating it yields CASTRNPRAPTLWTIF.

The J gene is TRBJ2-7, the V gene TRBV5-4; no clear D. Per the germline V gene, CDR1 is SGHNT and CDR2 is YYREEE (reference sequence). The CDR3 is 12 amino acids. V lost 3 bases to trimming and J lost 3 bases, with 7 bases between them. The CDR3 sequence: CASSYSYYEQYF. The CDR3 nucleotides are TGTGCCAGCAGCTACTCATACTACGAGCAGTACTTC.

Only a few counts were recorded for this clone. This chain connects TRBV12-3 or TRBV12-4 to TRBJ2-1; TRBD1 is a possible D gene (5 bases). The CDR3 has 11 amino acids. Trimming cost V 6 bases and J 12 bases, with 12 bases left between them. CDR3 region: CASSRGHWQFF. The CDR3 coding sequence is TGTGCCAGCAGCCGAGGACACTGGCAGTTCTTC.

There are a few counts of this clone. The chain recombines TRBV29-1 with TRBJ2-1; D may be TRBD2 (7 bases). Germline-derived CDR1 and CDR2 are SQVTM and ANQGSEA. The CDR3 is made up of 14 amino acids. Trimming left V 7 bases short and J 8 bases short, with 21 bases between. CDR3 region: CSASLRGGADEQFF. CDR3 DNA: TGCAGCGCCTCCCTCCGAGGGGGGGCGGATGAGCAGTTCTTC.

This chain links TRBV29-1 with TRBJ2-7; 8 bases line up with TRBD1. The CDR3 contains 14 residues. The J segment lost 5 bases and the V segment lost 6 bases, leaving 12 bases of the junction unmatched. CDR1 and CDR2 (germline): SQVTM, ANQGSEA. CDR3 amino acids: CSVGLDRAGHEQYF. CDR3 nucleotide sequence: TGCAGCGTAGGGTTGGACAGGGCGGGGCACGAGCAGTACTTC.

The rearrangement uses TRBV7-2 and TRBJ1-4; D ambiguous. V was cut by 4 bases and J by 8 bases, with 17 bases left in between. This CDR3 region has 15 residues. Germline V lookup: CDR1 SGHTA, CDR2 FQGNSA. The CDR3 loop reads CASSSEWANVEKLFF. The CDR3 DNA reads TGTGCCAGCAGCTCCGAGTGGGCGAACGTGGAAAAACTGTTTTTT.

The V and J genes are TRBV5-1 and TRBJ2-3; 7 positions match TRBD2. Looked up from germline, CDR1 is SGHRS and CDR2 is YFSETQ. V lost 4 bases and J lost 6; bases outside the gene matches: 11. CDR3 length: 15 residues. CDR3 residues: CASSGPSGGADTQYF. The DNA for the CDR3 is TGCGCCAGCAGCGGACCTAGCGGAGGAGCCGATACGCAGTATTTT.

This sequence joins TRBV5-1 and TRBJ1-2, with D perhaps matching TRBD1 (6 bases). V lost 0 bases, J lost 6 bases, and 15 bases lay in between. Germline CDR1 and CDR2: SGHRS and YFSETQ. The CDR3 extends over 15 amino acids. CDR3 region: CASSLDRGARDGYTF. In DNA form, the CDR3 reads TGCGCCAGCAGCTTGGATCGGGGGGCGAGGGATGGCTACACCTTC. Supplemented by reference TRBV5-1 and TRBJ1-2, the full variable domain reads KAGVTQTPRYLIKTRGQQVTLSCSPISGHRSVSWYQQTPGQGLQFLFEYFSETQRNKGNFPGRFSGRQFSNSRSEMNVSTLELGDSALYLCASSLDRGARDGYTFGSGTRLTVV.

The V and J genes are TRBV7-8 and TRBJ1-5, with D uncertain. CDR1 is SGHVS, CDR2 FQNEAQ, per germline. The CDR3 runs to 14 residues. Trimming cost V 5 bases and J 4 bases, with 12 bases left between them. The CDR3 coding sequence is TGTGCCAGCAGCCGAGGGTACGGGAATCAGCCCCAGCATTTT. The encoded protein is CASSRGYGNQPQHF.

The chain is built from TRBV6-5 and TRBJ1-1; the D is unclear. CDR1 is MNHEY, CDR2 SVGAGI, per germline. V was trimmed by 5 bases and J by 0 bases, leaving 10 bases between them. The CDR3 spans 14 residues. The CDR3 DNA is TGTGCCAGCAGTCTCACAGTGATGAACACTGAAGCTTTCTTT. As protein: CASSLTVMNTEAFF.

The V gene is TRBV7-9, the J gene TRBJ1-5; D is perhaps TRBD1 (6 bases). Germline CDR1 is SEHNR and CDR2 is FQNEAQ (reference sequence). Trimming took 3 bases from V and 8 from J, leaving 14 bases between them. This CDR3 has 14 residues. This CDR3 is CASSFGQGREPQHF. The CDR3 bases are TGTGCCAGCAGCTTTGGGCAGGGGAGGGAGCCCCAGCATTTT.

This clone has only a few counts. The chain carries TRBV27 and TRBJ1-1; D is ambiguous. Germline V gene lookup returns CDR1 MNHEY and CDR2 SMNVEV (reference sequence). V lost 5 bases to trimming and J lost 3 bases, with 10 bases between them. The length of the CDR3 is 13 residues. CDR3 loop: CASSLHSHTEAFF. The CDR3 nucleotides read TGTGCCAGCAGTCTCCACTCTCACACTGAAGCTTTCTTT.

The genes are TRBV11-2 and TRBJ1-1; 8 nucleotides line up with TRBD1. V shed 4 bases, J shed 0 bases, and the junction held 4 bases outside the gene matches. The germline V gene has CDR1 SGHAT and CDR2 FQNNGV. The CDR3 length is 15 residues. This CDR3 is CASSSRQGLNTEAFF. CDR3 sequence (DNA): TGTGCCAGCAGCTCCCGACAGGGGCTGAACACTGAAGCTTTCTTT.

The V gene is TRBV28, the J gene TRBJ1-2; D remains ambiguous. Per the germline V gene, CDR1 is MDHEN and CDR2 is SYDVKM. CDR3 length equals 15 residues. V lost 2 bases and J lost 2, with 12 bases in between. CDR3 DNA sequence: TGTGCCAGCAGTTTAGGGCTCGGCAGGAACTATGGCTACACCTTC. This translates into CASSLGLGRNYGYTF.

The chain carries TRBV10-3 and TRBJ2-1; TRBD2 might be the D (5 bases). Germline CDR1 ENHRY, CDR2 SYGVKD. V shed 3 bases and J shed 8 bases, with 17 bases lying between them. This CDR3 has 15 residues. DNA of the CDR3: TGTGCCATCAGTGACCCGGCGGCCTCCGGGGATGAGCAGTTCTTC. This sequence encodes CAISDPAASGDEQFF.

This chain uses TRBV11-3 with TRBJ2-1; TRBD2 is a possible D gene (7 bases). CDR3 size: 15 residues. Germline loops: CDR1 SGHNT, CDR2 YENEEA. V lost 5 bases, J lost 7 bases, and 18 bases lay in between. The CDR3 here is CASSLRGGVGNEQFF. CDR3 in DNA: TGTGCCAGCAGCCTTAGGGGGGGCGTCGGGAATGAGCAGTTCTTC.

As concerns this clone: Compared with germline, one end of the junction differs, possibly owing to a read error. This chain links TRBV6-6 with TRBJ2-2; D perhaps matches TRBD2 (6 bases). This CDR3 has 13 residues. The germline V gene encodes CDR1 MNHNY and CDR2 SVGAGI (reference sequence). The CDR3 bases are TGTGCCGTTTGGGGGGTGAACGCCGGGGAGCTGTTTTTT. Its translation is CAVWGVNAGELFF.

The rearrangement uses TRBV30 and TRBJ1-2; D unresolved. Trimming left V 7 bases short and J 6 bases short, with 9 bases between. CDR1 and CDR2 (germline): GTSNPN, SVGIG (reference sequence). The CDR3 runs 10 residues. The CDR3: CASHGDGYTF. CDR3 bases: TGTGCCTCCCACGGGGATGGCTACACCTTC. Full variable domain (outside the CDR3, taken from reference TRBV30 and TRBJ1-2): SQTIHQWPATLVQPVGSPLSLECTVEGTSNPNLYWYRQAAGRGLQLLFYSVGIGQISSEVPQNLSASRPQDRQFILSSKKLLLSDSGFYLCASHGDGYTFGSGTRLTVV.

A single count supports this clone. V gene TRBV6-2 or TRBV6-3 combines with J gene TRBJ2-2; 9 nucleotides align to TRBD2. This CDR3 is built from 17 residues. The V gene's germline CDR1 is MNHEY and CDR2 SVGEGT. V trimming: 7 bases; J trimming: 5 bases; junction bases outside the gene matches: 14. CDR3 residues: CASTPGLAGIGTGELFF. For the CDR3, the DNA is TGTGCCAGCACCCCGGGACTAGCAGGGATAGGGACCGGGGAGCTGTTTTTT.